This entry describes one TCR beta chain. Its target is unknown. This sample stems from a study of OX40 agonist ivuxolimab in advanced cancers. Study information: Participants averaged approximately 65 years of age (range roughly 23 to 80) and were roughly 80% male. Checkpoint inhibitors had been given previously to approximately 40% of patients.

Assay used: immunoSEQ multiplex PCR; TCRdb lists only in-frame clones, some missing. The sample has just over 95,000 clones, 70% to 90% seen once; the top ten hold about 3.8%. General study points: Individuals who were partial responders at 0.1-3.0 mg/kg had clonal expansion that ranked among the lowest.

The CDR3 totals 15 residues. Trimming stripped 1 base from V and 2 bases from J, with 12 bases between. Germline assignment: CDR1 SGHAT and CDR2 FQNNGV. This specimen was CD4+ or CD8+ T cells sorted from blood, taken in a trial of the OX40 agonist ivuxolimab. This chain joins TRBV11-2 and TRBJ2-7; possible D gene TRBD1, 6 bases. This sequence was found in an adult with an advanced solid tumor such as melanoma, head and neck, liver or kidney cancer. This chain's CDR3 is CASSLARQGTYEQYF. Written as DNA, the CDR3 is TGTGCCAGCAGCTTAGCACGCCAGGGGACCTACGAGCAGTACTTC.